This TCR beta chain was found in a study of T-cell memory formation after mild COVID-19. Findings and caveats of the study: Pre-infection memory carried some responding clones, suggesting that cross-reactive memory joined.

Only a few counts were recorded for this clonotype. The target antigen is unknown. This CDR3 is built from 14 residues. V was trimmed by 5 bases and J by 2 bases, leaving 12 bases between them. Germline CDR1 and CDR2: SGHTA and FQGTGA. Libraries for TCRalpha and TCRbeta carried sample barcodes and unique molecular identifiers via 5'RACE. TCRdb passed the 5' RACE reads through MiXCR, listing each CDR3 protein once. The sample lists 85,000 to 130,000 distinct CDR3 sequences, more than 15% occurring once. The source material was PBMCs or a T cell subset sorted from them (not recorded which). This chain links TRBV7-3 with TRBJ1-2, with D unresolved. The TCR originated in an adult woman who had mild COVID-19 (a few samples of this study predate the infection). Cell type and time point are not known. The CDR3 nucleotides are TGTGCCAGCAGCCCATTCCCCGGGAACTATGGCTACACCTTC. Translation: CASSPFPGNYGYTF. Combining the CDR3 with reference TRBV7-3 and TRBJ1-2 gives the whole variable domain GAGVSQTPSNKVTEKGKYVELRCDPISGHTALYWYRQSLGQGPEFLIYFQGTGAADDSGLPNDRFFAVRPEGSVSTLKIQRTERGDSAVYLCASSPFPGNYGYTFGSGTRLTVV.